The 9 T cell receptor beta chains given below trace back to one sample, sequenced in a study of T cells in Graves' hyperthyroidism and ophthalmopathy. TCR beta CDR3 regions were amplified from RNA transcripts. During a first-round RT-PCR of the TCR CDR3, the HTBI primer set was used. MiXCR, applied by TCRdb to the multiplex PCR reads, yields one record per CDR3 protein. Among some 500,000 distinct CDR3 sequences listed, approximately 14% were seen once. The sequencing input was blood. The receptor source for this set is a woman aged 18-35 years with Graves' hyperthyroidism.

The rearrangement joins TRBV28 to TRBJ1-2, with a weak D call TRBD1 (5 bases). The CDR3 has 15 residues. The V gene lost 8 bases and the J gene lost 4 bases, with 20 bases spanning the gap. Germline V gene sequence: CDR1 MDHEN, CDR2 SYDVKM. DNA for the CDR3: TGTGCCAGCCCCACCGCGGGGGGGGTGGCCTATGGCTACACCTTC. It is translated as CASPTAGGVAYGYTF.

This clonotype appeared many times. The chain recombines TRBV2 with TRBJ2-7; TRBD2 agrees at 8 bases. The CDR3 covers 14 residues. Germline V gene lookup returns CDR1 SNHLY and CDR2 FYNNEI. The ends lost 2 bases at V and 6 bases at J; junction bases unmatched: 6. CDR3 protein: CASSESVTSVEQYF. The CDR3 nucleotides read TGTGCCAGCAGTGAATCAGTGACTAGCGTCGAGCAGTACTTC.

V gene TRBV6-1 combines with J gene TRBJ1-2; 7 bases line up with TRBD1. CDR1 is MNHNS, CDR2 SASEGT, per germline. With 3 bases clipped from V and 4 bases from J, the junction kept 5 bases outside the gene matches. The CDR3 loop spans 14 amino acids. The CDR3 loop is CASSEGTVAYGYTF. CDR3 nucleotide sequence: TGTGCCAGCAGTGAGGGGACAGTAGCCTATGGCTACACCTTC.

Concerning this clonotype itself: A single base separates this from a much larger clone, so it may be a read error. J is TRBJ2-5 and V is TRBV10-2, with 7 positions matching TRBD2. This CDR3 region has 16 residues. Germline loops: CDR1 WSHSY, CDR2 SAAADI. With V trimmed by 6 bases and J by 4 bases, 14 bases remained unmatched. Here the CDR3 reads CASRPGTRGSGETQYF. The CDR3 region has the DNA TGCGCCAGCAGGCCCGGGACTCGCGGGAGTGGAGAGACCCAGTACTTC.

This clonotype has a count of ten or more. The chain is built from TRBV11-3 and TRBJ2-1; 12 bases match TRBD2. Trimming took 2 bases from V and 3 from J; bases not matched to a gene: 11. CDR3 length: 19 amino acids. Germline-derived CDR1 and CDR2 are SGHNT and YENEEA. The CDR3 here is CASSLLPSGRVGDYNEQFF. The CDR3 DNA reads as TGTGCCAGCAGCTTACTCCCTAGCGGGAGGGTCGGAGACTACAATGAGCAGTTCTTC.

As regards this clonotype: A read error is possible here, since a much larger clone lies one base away. The V gene is TRBV2, the J gene TRBJ1-4; no reliable D call. Looked up from germline, CDR1 is SNHLY and CDR2 is FYNNEI. The CDR3 loop spans 17 amino acids. The DNA of the CDR3 is TGTGCCAGCTCAGTGCCAACCGTCCAGGCCGGGAATGAAAAACTGTCTTTT. It translates to CASSVPTVQAGNEKLSF.

The CDR3 DNA reads as TGTGCCAGCTCACCACCGGTGACTGGTGACAATGAGCAGTTCTTC. As protein: CASSPPVTGDNEQFF. The chain is built from TRBV18 and TRBJ2-1; D gene uncertain. V was trimmed by 0 bases and J by 5 bases, leaving 11 bases between them. Germline lookup yields CDR1 KGHSH and CDR2 LQKENI. This CDR3 has 15 amino acids.

This clonotype was found many times. The chain is built from TRBV30 and TRBJ2-2; D unclear. The CDR3 spans 14 residues. Between the trimmed V and J ends, which lost 1 base and 1 base, there was a span of 7 bases. Per germline, CDR1 GTSNPN and CDR2 SVGIG (reference sequence). CDR3 protein: CAWSDERNTGELFF. The CDR3 DNA follows: TGTGCCTGGAGTGATGAGCGGAACACCGGGGAGCTGTTTTTT.

J is TRBJ2-1 and V is TRBV20-1, with D perhaps TRBD2 (5 bases). V dropped 6 bases and J dropped 8 bases, with 20 bases sitting between them. Germline CDR1 is DFQATT and CDR2 is SNEGSKA (reference sequence). The CDR3 length is 14 residues. DNA for the CDR3: TGCAGTGCCCTTCGACTCCCTACTAGGGATGAGCAGTTCTTC. Protein: CSALRLPTRDEQFF.